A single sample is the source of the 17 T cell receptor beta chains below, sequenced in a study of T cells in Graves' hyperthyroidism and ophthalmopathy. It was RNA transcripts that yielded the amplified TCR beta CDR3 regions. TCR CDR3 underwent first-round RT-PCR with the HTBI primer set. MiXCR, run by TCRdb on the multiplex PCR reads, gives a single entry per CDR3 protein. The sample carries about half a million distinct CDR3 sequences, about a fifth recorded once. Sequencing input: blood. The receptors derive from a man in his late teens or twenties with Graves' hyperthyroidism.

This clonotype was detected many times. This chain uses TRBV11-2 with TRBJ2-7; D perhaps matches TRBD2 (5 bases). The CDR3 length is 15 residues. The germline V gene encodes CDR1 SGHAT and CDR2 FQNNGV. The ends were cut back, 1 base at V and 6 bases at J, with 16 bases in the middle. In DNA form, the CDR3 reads TGTGCCAGCAGCTTAGGTATAGGGCGCGGAGGCGAGCAGTACTTC. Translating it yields CASSLGIGRGGEQYF. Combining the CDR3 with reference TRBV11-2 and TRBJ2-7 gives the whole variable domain EAGVAQSPRYKIIEKRQSVAFWCNPISGHATLYWYQQILGQGPKLLIQFQNNGVVDDSQLPKDRFSAERLKGVDSTLKIQPAKLEDSAVYLCASSLGIGRGGEQYFGPGTRLTVT.

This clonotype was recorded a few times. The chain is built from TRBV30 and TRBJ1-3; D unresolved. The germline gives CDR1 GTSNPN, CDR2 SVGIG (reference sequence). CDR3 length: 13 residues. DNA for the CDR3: TGTGCGGGGAATGAAAATTCTGGAAACACCATATATTTT. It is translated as CAGNENSGNTIYF.

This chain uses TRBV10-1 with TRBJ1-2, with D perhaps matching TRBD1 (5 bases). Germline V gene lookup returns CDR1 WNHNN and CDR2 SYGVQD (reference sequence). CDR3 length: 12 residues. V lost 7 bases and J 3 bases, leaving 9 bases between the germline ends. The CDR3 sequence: CASIGGDYGYTF. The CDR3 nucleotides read TGCGCCAGCATTGGAGGGGACTATGGCTACACCTTC.

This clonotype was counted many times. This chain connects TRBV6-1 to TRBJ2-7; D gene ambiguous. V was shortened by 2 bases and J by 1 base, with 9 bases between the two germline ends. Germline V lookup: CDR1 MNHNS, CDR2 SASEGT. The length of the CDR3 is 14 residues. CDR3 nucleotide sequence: TGTGCCAGCAGTGAATCATGGTTGTCCTACGAGCAGTACTTC. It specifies CASSESWLSYEQYF.

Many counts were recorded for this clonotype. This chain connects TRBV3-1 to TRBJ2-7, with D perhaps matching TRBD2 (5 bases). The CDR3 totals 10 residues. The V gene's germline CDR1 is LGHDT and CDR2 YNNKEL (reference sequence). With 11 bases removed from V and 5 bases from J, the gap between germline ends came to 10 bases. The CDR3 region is CASGGHEQYF. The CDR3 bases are TGTGCCTCCGGAGGACACGAGCAGTACTTC.

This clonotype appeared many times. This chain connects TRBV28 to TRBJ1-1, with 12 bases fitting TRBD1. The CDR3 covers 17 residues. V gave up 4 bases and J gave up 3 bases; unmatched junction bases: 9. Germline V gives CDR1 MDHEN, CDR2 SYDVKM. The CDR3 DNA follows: TGTGCCAGCAGTTCGGGACAGGGGGCCGGGATGGACACTGAAGCTTTCTTT. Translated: CASSSGQGAGMDTEAFF.

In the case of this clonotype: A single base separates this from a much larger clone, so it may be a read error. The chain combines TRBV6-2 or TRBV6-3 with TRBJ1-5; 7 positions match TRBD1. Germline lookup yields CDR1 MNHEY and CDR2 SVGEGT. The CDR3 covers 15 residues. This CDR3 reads CASSSKQGLNQPRHF. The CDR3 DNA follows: TGTGCCAGCAGTAGCAAACAGGGGCTCAATCAGCCCCGGCATTTT.

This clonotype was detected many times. CDR3 loop: CASSLVGGRGGIGEQYF. The CDR3 coding sequence is TGTGCCAGCAGCTTAGTAGGGGGACGCGGGGGTATCGGGGAGCAGTACTTC. The gene calls are TRBV11-1 and TRBJ2-7; D might be TRBD2 (7 bases). Germline V gene data show CDR1 as SGHAT and CDR2 as FQDESV (reference sequence). The V end was cut by 1 base, the J end by 7 bases, with 23 bases between. The CDR3 covers 17 residues.

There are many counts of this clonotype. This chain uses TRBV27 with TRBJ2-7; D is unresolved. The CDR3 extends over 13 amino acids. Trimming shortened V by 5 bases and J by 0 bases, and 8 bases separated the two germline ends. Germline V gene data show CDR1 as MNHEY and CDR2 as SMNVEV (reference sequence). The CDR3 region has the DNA TGTGCCAGCAGTGACCTCAGCTCCTACGAGCAGTACTTC. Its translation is CASSDLSSYEQYF.

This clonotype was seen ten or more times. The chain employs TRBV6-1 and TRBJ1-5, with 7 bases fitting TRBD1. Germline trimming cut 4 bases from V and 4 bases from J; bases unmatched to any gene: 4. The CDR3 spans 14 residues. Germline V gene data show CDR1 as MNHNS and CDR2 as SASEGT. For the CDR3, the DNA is TGTGCCAGCAGTGGACAGGGCAGGAATCAGCCCCAGCATTTT. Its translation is CASSGQGRNQPQHF.

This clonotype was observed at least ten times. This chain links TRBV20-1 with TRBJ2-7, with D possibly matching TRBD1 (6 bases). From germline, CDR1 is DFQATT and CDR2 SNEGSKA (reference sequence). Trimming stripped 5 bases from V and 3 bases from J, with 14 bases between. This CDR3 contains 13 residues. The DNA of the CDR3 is TGCAGTGCTCCACGGGACATCATCTACGAGCAGTACTTC. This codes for CSAPRDIIYEQYF.

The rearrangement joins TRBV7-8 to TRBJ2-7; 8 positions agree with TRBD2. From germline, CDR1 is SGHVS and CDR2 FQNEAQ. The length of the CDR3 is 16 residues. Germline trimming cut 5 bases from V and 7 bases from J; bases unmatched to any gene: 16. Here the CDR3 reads CASSPAGGNTISEQYF. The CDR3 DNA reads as TGTGCCAGCAGCCCGGCGGGGGGCAATACCATTTCAGAGCAGTACTTC.

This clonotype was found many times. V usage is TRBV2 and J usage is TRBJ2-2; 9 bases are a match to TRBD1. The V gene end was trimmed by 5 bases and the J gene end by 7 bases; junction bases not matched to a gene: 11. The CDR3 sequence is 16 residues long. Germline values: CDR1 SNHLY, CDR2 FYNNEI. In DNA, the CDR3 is TGTGCCAGCAGTACTCCCCGGGACAGGGTCGGCGGGGAGCTGTTTTTT. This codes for CASSTPRDRVGGELFF.

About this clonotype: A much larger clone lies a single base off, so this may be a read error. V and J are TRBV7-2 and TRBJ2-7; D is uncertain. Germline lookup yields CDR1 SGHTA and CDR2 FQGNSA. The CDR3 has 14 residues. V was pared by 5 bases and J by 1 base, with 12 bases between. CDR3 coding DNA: TGTGCCAGCAGCGAAGGTCGGATGTCCTACGAGCAGTACGTC. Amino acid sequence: CASSEGRMSYEQYV.

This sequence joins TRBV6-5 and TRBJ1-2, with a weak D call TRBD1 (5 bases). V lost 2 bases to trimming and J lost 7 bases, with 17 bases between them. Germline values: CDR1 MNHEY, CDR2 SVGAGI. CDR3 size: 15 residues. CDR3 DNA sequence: TGTGCCAGCAGTTACAGGGGAGGGAGTATCGGTGGCTACACCTTC. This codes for CASSYRGGSIGGYTF.

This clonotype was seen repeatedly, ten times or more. The CDR3 region is CASSPGDSYEQYF. The CDR3 DNA is TGTGCCAGTAGTCCGGGCGACTCCTACGAGCAGTACTTC. The chain joins TRBV19 to TRBJ2-7; D gene ambiguous. The V end lost 5 bases, the J end lost 0 bases, and 8 bases lay between the germline ends. The CDR3 extends over 13 amino acids. CDR1 LNHDA and CDR2 SQIVND come from the germline V gene (reference sequence).

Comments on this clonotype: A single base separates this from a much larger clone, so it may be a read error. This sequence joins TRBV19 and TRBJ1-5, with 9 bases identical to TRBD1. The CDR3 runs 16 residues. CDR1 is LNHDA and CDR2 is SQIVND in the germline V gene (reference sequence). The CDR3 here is CASSSTGGRSNQLQHF. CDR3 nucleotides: TGTGCCAGTAGTTCGACAGGGGGAAGGAGCAATCAGCTCCAGCATTTT.